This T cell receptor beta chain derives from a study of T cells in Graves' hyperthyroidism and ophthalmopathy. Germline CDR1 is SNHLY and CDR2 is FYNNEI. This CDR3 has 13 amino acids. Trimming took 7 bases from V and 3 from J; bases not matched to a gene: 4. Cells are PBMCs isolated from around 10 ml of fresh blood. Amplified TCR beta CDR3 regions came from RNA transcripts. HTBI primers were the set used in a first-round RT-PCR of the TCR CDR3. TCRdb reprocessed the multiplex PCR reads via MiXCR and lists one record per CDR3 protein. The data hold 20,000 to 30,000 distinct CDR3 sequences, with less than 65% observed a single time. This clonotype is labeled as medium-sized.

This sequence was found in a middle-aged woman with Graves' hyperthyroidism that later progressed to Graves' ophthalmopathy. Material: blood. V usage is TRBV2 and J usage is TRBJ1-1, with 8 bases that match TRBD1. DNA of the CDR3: TGTGCCAGCACCGCACAGGGGGACACTGAAGCTTTCTTT. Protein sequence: CASTAQGDTEAFF.